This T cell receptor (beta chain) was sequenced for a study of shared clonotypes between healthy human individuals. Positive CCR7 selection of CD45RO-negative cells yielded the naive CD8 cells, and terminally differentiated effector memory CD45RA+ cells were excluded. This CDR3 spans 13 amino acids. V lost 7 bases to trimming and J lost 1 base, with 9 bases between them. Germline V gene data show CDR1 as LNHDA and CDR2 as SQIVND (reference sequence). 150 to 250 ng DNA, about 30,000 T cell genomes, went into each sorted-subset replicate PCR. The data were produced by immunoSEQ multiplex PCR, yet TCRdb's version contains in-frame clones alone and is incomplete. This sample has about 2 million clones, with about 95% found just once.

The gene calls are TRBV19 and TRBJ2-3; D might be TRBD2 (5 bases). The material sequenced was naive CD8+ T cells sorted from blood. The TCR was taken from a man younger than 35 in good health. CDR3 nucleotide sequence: TGTGCCAGTACCCCCGGGGGCACAGATACGCAGTATTTT. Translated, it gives CASTPGGTDTQYF. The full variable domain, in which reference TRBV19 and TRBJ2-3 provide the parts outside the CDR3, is DGGITQSPKYLFRKEGQNVTLSCEQNLNHDAMYWYRQDPGQGLRLIYYSQIVNDFQKGDIAEGYSVSREKKESFPLTVTSAQKNPTAFYLCASTPGGTDTQYFGPGTRLTVL.